This T cell receptor beta chain was found in a study of shared clonotypes between healthy human individuals. This CDR3 region has 12 residues. In germline, CDR1 is SEHNR, CDR2 FQNEAQ (reference sequence). V lost 4 bases and J lost 9, with 10 bases in between. Profiling relied on immunoSEQ multiplex PCR, and the TCRdb table lists in-frame clones only, not all of them. The sample includes some 470,000 clones, around 78% of them seen just once. On this clone: Its antigen is undetermined.

Notes on the study in general: Only blood was sampled, and tissue TCR repertoires likely differ from blood ones. Donors were few, which limited the genetic and exposure-history diversity represented.

Sequencing was done on a sample of PBMCs. This receptor was taken from a woman aged 40-49 years in good health. Some clones in this sample may be carry-over from other donors' samples. The V gene is TRBV7-9, the J gene TRBJ2-1; D is unclear. The CDR3 spells CASSSAGGEQFF. The CDR3 DNA sequence: TGTGCCAGCAGCTCGGCAGGTGGTGAGCAGTTCTTC.